The 21 T cell receptor beta chains below were found in one sample sequenced in a study of blood T cell repertoires in COVID-19. The method was immunoSEQ multiplex PCR; TCRdb's version includes in-frame clones alone and lacks a portion of them. The repertoire includes about 71,000 clones, more than 80% of them detected once, and 2% sits in the top ten. The sample comprised peripheral blood. The receptors were gathered from a young man with acute or convalescent COVID-19.

The chain carries TRBV30 and TRBJ2-1, with TRBD2 matching over 10 bases. The length of the CDR3 is 15 residues. Germline V gene lookup returns CDR1 GTSNPN and CDR2 SVGIG (reference sequence). Losses at the gene ends were 5 bases for V and 4 bases for J; bases not matched to a gene: 8. The CDR3 protein is CAWVAVSGRYNEQFF. As DNA, the CDR3 is TGTGCCTGGGTGGCCGTTAGCGGGAGGTACAATGAGCAGTTCTTC.

This chain connects TRBV7-2 to TRBJ1-6, with no clear D. This CDR3 is 13 amino acids long. Germline V gives CDR1 SGHTA, CDR2 FQGNSA. V was pared by 3 bases and J by 9 bases, with 9 bases between. The CDR3 coding sequence is TGTGCCAGCAGCTTTGGTGCGTTTTCACCCCTCCACTTT. Its protein is CASSFGAFSPLHF.

This clone was found a few times. The chain links TRBV13 to TRBJ2-1, with TRBD2 identical over 9 bases. The V segment lost 2 bases and the J segment 6 bases; nucleotides outside the gene matches: 8. The CDR3 runs 16 residues. Germline V gene lookup returns CDR1 PRHDT and CDR2 FYEKMQ (reference sequence). For the CDR3, the DNA is TGTGCCAGCAGCTTACTAGCGGGAATCCCTCTCAATGAGCAGTTCTTC. This encodes CASSLLAGIPLNEQFF.

This rearrangement joins TRBV5-6 to TRBJ1-1, with unresolved D. The CDR3 runs to 14 residues. From germline, CDR1 is SGHDT and CDR2 YYEEEE. V lost 1 base and J lost 3, with 10 bases in between. CDR3 sequence reads: CASSLSDLDTEAFF. Written as DNA, the CDR3 is TGTGCCAGCAGCTTGTCAGACTTGGACACTGAAGCTTTCTTT.

V gene TRBV6-5 combines with J gene TRBJ1-1, with 9 bases matching TRBD1. V lost 5 bases to trimming and J lost 6 bases; unmatched junction nucleotides: 7. Germline V CDR1 and CDR2: MNHEY, SVGAGI. The CDR3 is 14 residues long. CDR3 in DNA: TGTGCCAGCAGTCGGACAGGGGAGGATTCTGAAGCTTTCTTT. This sequence encodes CASSRTGEDSEAFF.

V and J are TRBV18 and TRBJ1-4; unclear D gene. Trimming left V 3 bases short and J 5 bases short, with 10 bases between. CDR1 is KGHSH, CDR2 LQKENI, per germline. The CDR3 loop spans 14 amino acids. The CDR3 loop is CASSPADSNEKLFF. The DNA of the CDR3 is TGTGCCAGCTCACCCGCGGACTCAAATGAAAAACTGTTTTTT.

The chain has TRBV6-6 and TRBJ2-3; TRBD1 is a possible D gene (7 bases). CDR3 length: 16 residues. Germline V gene lookup returns CDR1 MNHNY and CDR2 SVGAGI (reference sequence). V lost 4 bases, J lost 5 bases, and 19 bases lay in between. The CDR3 loop is CASSSPRGRGEDTQYF. The CDR3 nucleotides are TGTGCCAGCAGTTCACCAAGGGGGCGCGGGGAAGATACGCAGTATTTT.

The genes are TRBV25-1 and TRBJ1-2; 7 positions match TRBD1. There are 15 residues in the CDR3. Germline V gene lookup returns CDR1 MGHDK and CDR2 SYGVNS. V shed 3 bases and J 4 bases; nucleotides not matched to a gene: 8. The CDR3 reads CASSDRWTGRYGYTF. The CDR3 DNA follows: TGTGCCAGCAGTGACCGTTGGACAGGCCGCTATGGCTACACCTTC.

The V call is TRBV7-9, the J call TRBJ2-1; D is possibly TRBD1 (6 bases). Germline CDR1 is SEHNR and CDR2 is FQNEAQ (reference sequence). The CDR3 contains 15 residues. V lost 3 bases, J lost 5 bases, and 14 bases lay in between. The CDR3 here is CASSFRTVVNNEQFF. CDR3 in DNA: TGTGCCAGCAGCTTTCGGACAGTAGTAAACAATGAGCAGTTCTTC.

The chain uses TRBV4-3 and TRBJ1-2; unclear D gene. There are 15 residues in the CDR3. Between the trimmed V and J ends, which lost 0 bases and 4 bases, there was a span of 12 bases. The V gene's germline CDR1 is LGHNA and CDR2 YSLEER. CDR3 sequence: CASSQDRSERYGYTF. The CDR3 DNA is TGCGCCAGCAGCCAAGATCGGTCGGAGCGCTATGGCTACACCTTC.

This chain uses TRBV28 with TRBJ2-1, with D perhaps matching TRBD1 (6 bases). CDR3 length: 12 residues. Looked up from germline, CDR1 is MDHEN and CDR2 is SYDVKM. V was trimmed by 2 bases and J by 11 bases, leaving 10 bases between them. CDR3 DNA: TGTGCCAGCAGTTTAACAGGGTTCCAGCAGTTCTTC. It translates to CASSLTGFQQFF.

V gene TRBV30 combines with J gene TRBJ1-5; TRBD1 agrees at 9 bases. This CDR3 contains 13 residues. The V and J ends lost 5 bases and 3 bases, in that order; junction bases with no gene match: 2. Germline V lookup: CDR1 GTSNPN, CDR2 SVGIG (reference sequence). The CDR3 nucleotides read TGTGCCTGGGGGACAGGGATCAATCAGCCCCAGCATTTT. Translated, it gives CAWGTGINQPQHF.

This chain connects TRBV7-2 to TRBJ2-5; D is undetermined. The CDR3 spans 14 residues. In germline, CDR1 is SGHTA, CDR2 FQGNSA. The germline V and J ends were trimmed by 1 base and 5 bases, with 11 bases remaining between them. This chain's CDR3 is CASSLGFHEETQYF. CDR3 nucleotide sequence: TGTGCCAGCAGCTTAGGTTTTCATGAGGAGACCCAGTACTTC.

CDR3 DNA sequence: TGTGCCAGCAGTGCCAGCCTGAGCGGGGTCCGCTACGAGCAGTACTTC. The encoded protein is CASSASLSGVRYEQYF. The rearrangement links TRBV6-1 to TRBJ2-7, with 7 bases matching TRBD2. V lost 4 bases and J lost 3; bases outside the gene matches: 12. Germline loops: CDR1 MNHNS, CDR2 SASEGT. The CDR3 is 16 amino acids.

The chain employs TRBV5-4 and TRBJ2-2, with TRBD2 matching 14 bases. V lost 3 bases and J lost 5; bases outside the gene matches: 9. The CDR3 runs to 18 residues. Germline CDR1 is SGHNT and CDR2 is YYREEE (reference sequence). CDR3 bases: TGTGCCAGCAGCTGGGGACTAGCGGGAGCTCCAGGAACCGGGGAGCTGTTTTTT. This translates into CASSWGLAGAPGTGELFF. Filled out from reference TRBV5-4 and TRBJ2-2, the complete variable domain reads ETGVTQSPTHLIKTRGQQVTLRCSSQSGHNTVSWYQQALGQGPQFIFQYYREEENGRGNFPPRFSGLQFPNYSSELNVNALELDDSALYLCASSWGLAGAPGTGELFFGEGSRLTVL.

This chain uses TRBV19 with TRBJ2-3, with 7 bases lining up with TRBD1. The CDR3 is 14 amino acids. Germline CDR1 LNHDA, CDR2 SQIVND (reference sequence). J gave up 1 base and V 7 bases, and 5 bases lay outside the gene matches. DNA for the CDR3: TGTGCCAGTAAAGTAGGACAGGGCACAGATACGCAGTATTTT. As protein: CASKVGQGTDTQYF.

The chain couples TRBV10-3 to TRBJ1-2; 8 nucleotides align to TRBD1. Germline lookup yields CDR1 ENHRY and CDR2 SYGVKD. The CDR3 runs 16 residues. The V and J ends lost 3 bases and 3 bases, in that order; junction bases with no gene match: 9. CDR3: CAISDPDRGGHYGYTF. DNA of the CDR3: TGTGCCATCAGTGACCCCGACAGGGGAGGTCACTATGGCTACACCTTC.

This sequence joins TRBV7-2 and TRBJ1-1, with a tentative D call TRBD1 (5 bases). The V gene's germline CDR1 is SGHTA and CDR2 FQGNSA. The CDR3 runs to 12 residues. The V and J ends lost 1 base and 7 bases respectively, with 7 bases between them. The CDR3 bases are TGTGCCAGCAGCTTAGGGGGCGTTGAAGCTTTCTTT. It encodes CASSLGGVEAFF.

The chain recombines TRBV7-2 with TRBJ2-7, with TRBD2 identical over 12 bases. The CDR3 extends over 17 amino acids. Trimming took 5 bases from V and 2 from J; bases not matched to a gene: 10. Germline V CDR1 and CDR2: SGHTA, FQGNSA. CDR3 sequence reads: CASSDGMRLAGAYEQYF. Written as DNA, the CDR3 is TGTGCCAGCAGCGACGGAATGAGACTAGCGGGGGCCTACGAGCAGTACTTC.

The V call is TRBV27, the J call TRBJ2-5; TRBD1 might be the D (6 bases). CDR1 is MNHEY and CDR2 is SMNVEV in the germline V gene (reference sequence). The V and J ends lost 4 bases and 4 bases respectively, with 13 bases between them. The CDR3 contains 14 residues. The CDR3 reads CASSSSGGIETQYF. CDR3 nucleotide sequence: TGTGCCAGCAGTTCTAGTGGGGGCATAGAGACCCAGTACTTC.

The chain carries TRBV9 and TRBJ1-3, with TRBD1 matching over 7 bases. Germline-derived CDR1 and CDR2 are SGDLS and YYNGEE. V was pared by 5 bases and J by 0 bases, with 11 bases of the junction left unmatched. This CDR3 contains 17 residues. CDR3 bases: TGTGCCAGCAGTAGGCGACAGGGAACTGGCTCTGGAAACACCATATATTTT. This sequence encodes CASSRRQGTGSGNTIYF.